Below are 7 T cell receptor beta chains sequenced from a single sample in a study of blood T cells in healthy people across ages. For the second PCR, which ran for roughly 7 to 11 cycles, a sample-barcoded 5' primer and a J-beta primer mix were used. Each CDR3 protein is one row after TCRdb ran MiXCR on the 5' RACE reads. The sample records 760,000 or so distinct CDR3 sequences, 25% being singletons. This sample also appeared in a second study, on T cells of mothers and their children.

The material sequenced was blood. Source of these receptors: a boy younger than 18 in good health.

In DNA, the CDR3 is TGTGCCAGCCTTACAGGTAGCTCCTACAATGAGCAGTTCTTC. Protein sequence: CASLTGSSYNEQFF. The chain links TRBV7-2 to TRBJ2-1; D perhaps matches TRBD1 (5 bases). Germline V gene data show CDR1 as SGHTA and CDR2 as FQGNSA. Trimming shortened V by 8 bases and J by 0 bases, and 11 bases separated the two germline ends. This CDR3 is 14 amino acids long.

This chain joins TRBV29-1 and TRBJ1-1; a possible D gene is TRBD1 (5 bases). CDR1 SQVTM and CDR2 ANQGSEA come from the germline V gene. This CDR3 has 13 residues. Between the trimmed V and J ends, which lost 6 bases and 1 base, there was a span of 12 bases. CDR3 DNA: TGCAGCGTGCAGGGACGGACGAACACTGAAGCTTTCTTT. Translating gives CSVQGRTNTEAFF.

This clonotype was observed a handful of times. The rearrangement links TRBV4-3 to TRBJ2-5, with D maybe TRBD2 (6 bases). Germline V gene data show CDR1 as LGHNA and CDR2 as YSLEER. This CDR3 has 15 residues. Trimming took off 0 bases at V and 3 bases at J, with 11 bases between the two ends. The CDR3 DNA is TGCGCCAGCAGCCAAGAGAGGGCTAGCGAAGAGACCCAGTACTTC. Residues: CASSQERASEETQYF.

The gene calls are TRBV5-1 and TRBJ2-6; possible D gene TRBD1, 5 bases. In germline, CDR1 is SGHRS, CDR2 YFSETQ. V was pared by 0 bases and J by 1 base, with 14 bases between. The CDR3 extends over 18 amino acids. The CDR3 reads CASSLGGRELSGANVLTF. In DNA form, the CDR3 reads TGCGCCAGCAGCTTGGGTGGCAGGGAACTATCTGGGGCCAACGTCCTGACTTTC.

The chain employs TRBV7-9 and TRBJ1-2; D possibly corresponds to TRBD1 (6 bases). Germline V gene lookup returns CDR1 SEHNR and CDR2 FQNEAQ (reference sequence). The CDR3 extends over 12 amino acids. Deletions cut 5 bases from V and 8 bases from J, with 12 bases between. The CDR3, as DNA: TGTGCCAGCAGCCCGGGGGCGCACGGCTACACCTTC. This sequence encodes CASSPGAHGYTF.

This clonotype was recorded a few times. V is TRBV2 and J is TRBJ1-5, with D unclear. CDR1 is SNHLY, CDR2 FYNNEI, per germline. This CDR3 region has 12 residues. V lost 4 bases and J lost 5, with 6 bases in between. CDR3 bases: TGTGCCAGCAGTGGGGCGCATCAGCCCCAGCATTTT. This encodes CASSGAHQPQHF.

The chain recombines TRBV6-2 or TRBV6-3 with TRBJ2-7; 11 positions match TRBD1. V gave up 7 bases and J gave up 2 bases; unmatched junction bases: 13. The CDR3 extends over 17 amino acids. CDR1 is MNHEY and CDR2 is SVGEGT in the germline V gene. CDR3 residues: CASITGTGTGGTYEQYF. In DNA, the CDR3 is TGTGCCAGCATCACTGGGACCGGGACAGGGGGTACCTACGAGCAGTACTTC.